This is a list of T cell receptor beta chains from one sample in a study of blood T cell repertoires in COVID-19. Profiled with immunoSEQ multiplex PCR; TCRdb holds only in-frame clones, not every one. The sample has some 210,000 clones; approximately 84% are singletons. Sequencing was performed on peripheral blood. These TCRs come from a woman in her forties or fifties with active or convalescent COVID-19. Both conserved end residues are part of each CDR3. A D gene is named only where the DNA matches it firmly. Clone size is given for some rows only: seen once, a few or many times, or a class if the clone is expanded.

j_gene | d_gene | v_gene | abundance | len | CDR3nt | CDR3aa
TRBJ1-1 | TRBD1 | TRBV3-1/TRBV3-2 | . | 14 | TGTGCCAGCAGCCACGGACAGGGGGCCATTGAAGCTTTCTTT | CASSHGQGAIEAFF
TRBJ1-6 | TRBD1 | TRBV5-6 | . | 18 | TGTGCCAGCAGCATGCTCCAGGCAGGGGGCTACTATAATTCACCCCTCCACTTT | CASSMLQAGGYYNSPLHF
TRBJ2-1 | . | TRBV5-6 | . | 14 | TGTGCCAGCAGCTTGCCAGGGGCCTTCAATGAGCAGTTCTTC | CASSLPGAFNEQFF
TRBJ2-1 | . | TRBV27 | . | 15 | TGTGCCAGCAGTCGTCCCGGGTCCTTCGGGAATGAGCAGTTCTTC | CASSRPGSFGNEQFF
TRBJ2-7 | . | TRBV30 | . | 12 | TGTGCCTGGAGTGTACAGGGATACGAGCAGTACTTC | CAWSVQGYEQYF
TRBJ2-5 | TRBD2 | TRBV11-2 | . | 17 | TGTGCCAGCAGCCGTACCGGGACTAGCGGGACGCAAGAGACCCAGTACTTC | CASSRTGTSGTQETQYF
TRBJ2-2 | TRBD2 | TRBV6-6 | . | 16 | TGTGCCACTTCGGGATCCGGGACTAGCGTTTTCGGGGAGCTGTTTTTT | CATSGSGTSVFGELFF
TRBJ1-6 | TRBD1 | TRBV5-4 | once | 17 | TGTGCCAGCAGCCCCTACAGGGGGAGCTCCTATAATTCACCCCTCCACTTT | CASSPYRGSSYNSPLHF
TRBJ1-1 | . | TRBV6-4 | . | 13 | TGTGCCACCAGGGAGGGACGGAACACTGAAGCTTTCTTT | CATREGRNTEAFF
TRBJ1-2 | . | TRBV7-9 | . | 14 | TGTGCCACCCATGGACAGAGGTTCGGCTATGGCTACACCTTC | CATHGQRFGYGYTF
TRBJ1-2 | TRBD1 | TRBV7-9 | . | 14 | TGTGCCAGCAGCTTAGACAGGGGGCAGTTTGGCTACACCTTC | CASSLDRGQFGYTF
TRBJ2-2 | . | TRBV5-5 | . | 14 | TGTGCCAGCAGCTTGGGAGGGAACACCGGGGAGCTGTTTTTT | CASSLGGNTGELFF
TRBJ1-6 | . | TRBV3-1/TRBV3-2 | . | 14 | TGTGCCAGCAGCCAATCAGGGCTCGGGTCACCCCTCCACTTT | CASSQSGLGSPLHF
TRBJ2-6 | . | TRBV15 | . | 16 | TGTGCCACCAGCAGAGCAGTTGGTGCTGGGGCCAACGTCCTGACTTTC | CATSRAVGAGANVLTF
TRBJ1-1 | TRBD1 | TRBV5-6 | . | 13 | TGTGCCAGCAAACAGGGGCAGGACACTGAAGCTTTCTTT | CASKQGQDTEAFF
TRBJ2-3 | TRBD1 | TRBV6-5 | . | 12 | TGTGCCGTAAACAGGGGTTCAGATACGCAGTATTTT | CAVNRGSDTQYF
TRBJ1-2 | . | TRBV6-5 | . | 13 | TGTGCCAGCAGTTACGCAGCTAACTATGGCTACACCTTC | CASSYAANYGYTF
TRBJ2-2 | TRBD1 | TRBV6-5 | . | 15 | TGTGCCAGCATAAGGGGGCTAGCAAACACCGGGGAGCTGTTTTTT | CASIRGLANTGELFF
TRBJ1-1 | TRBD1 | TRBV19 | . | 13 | TGTGCCAGTACGACAGGGGCCAACACTGAAGCTTTCTTT | CASTTGANTEAFF
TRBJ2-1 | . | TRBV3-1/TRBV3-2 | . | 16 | TGTGCCAGCAGCCAAGATGCGGGGCGCACCTACAATGAGCAGTTCTTC | CASSQDAGRTYNEQFF
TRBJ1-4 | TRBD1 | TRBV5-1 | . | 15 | TGCGCCAGCAGCCCTACAAACAGGGGGTCTGAAAAACTGTTTTTT | CASSPTNRGSEKLFF
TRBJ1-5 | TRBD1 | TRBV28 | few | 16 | TGTGCCAGCAGTTCCGGGGGACAGGGGCTAAATCAGCCCCAGCATTTT | CASSSGGQGLNQPQHF
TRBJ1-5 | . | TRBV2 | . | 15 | TGTGCCAGCACCTCGTTCCTCGGTGGCAATCAGCCCCAGCATTTT | CASTSFLGGNQPQHF